These 32 T cell receptor beta chains originate from one sample sequenced in a study of blood T cell repertoires in COVID-19. TCRdb's copy holds only in-frame clones and misses some; the assay was immunoSEQ multiplex PCR. This sample has under 300,000 clones; roughly 84% occur once, and the top ten carry roughly 3.2%. Source material: PBMCs or T cells enriched from blood (not recorded which). These receptors were taken from a man aged 45-65 years who had recovered from COVID-19.

This clone was seen only once. This chain uses TRBV18 with TRBJ2-7; TRBD1 might be the D (6 bases). The germline gives CDR1 KGHSH, CDR2 LQKENI. The CDR3 is 14 residues long. V shed 0 bases and J shed 7 bases, with 13 bases lying between them. CDR3 sequence reads: CASSPPSRGEEQYF. DNA for the CDR3: TGTGCCAGCTCACCACCGTCCAGGGGAGAAGAGCAGTACTTC.

J is TRBJ1-2 and V is TRBV14; 7 nucleotides line up with TRBD1. After removal of 6 bases from V and 9 bases from J, the junction contained 7 bases not matched to a gene. This CDR3 comprises 12 residues. In germline, CDR1 is SGHDN, CDR2 FVKESK. In DNA, the CDR3 is TGTGCCAGCAGTAGGGCCAGGGGGAGCTACACCTTC. Protein: CASSRARGSYTF.

The V call is TRBV7-8, the J call TRBJ2-5; D is unclear. Germline CDR1 is SGHVS and CDR2 is FQNEAQ. The CDR3 loop spans 11 amino acids. V was cut by 8 bases and J by 4 bases, with 8 bases left in between. This CDR3 reads CASGSRETQYF. CDR3 DNA sequence: TGTGCCAGCGGCTCCCGAGAGACCCAGTACTTC.

The V gene is TRBV19, the J gene TRBJ2-7, with 8 positions matching TRBD1. J gave up 5 bases and V 4 bases, and 7 bases lay outside the gene matches. The V gene's germline CDR1 is LNHDA and CDR2 SQIVND (reference sequence). This CDR3 region has 14 residues. The CDR3 here is CASSRDRLYNEQYF. CDR3 sequence (DNA): TGTGCCAGTAGTAGGGACAGGTTGTATAACGAGCAGTACTTC.

V is TRBV11-2 and J is TRBJ1-3; D may be TRBD1 (5 bases). The CDR3 extends over 15 amino acids. In germline, CDR1 is SGHAT, CDR2 FQNNGV. The V gene lost 2 bases and the J gene lost 2 bases, with 10 bases spanning the gap. The chain's CDR3 is CASSLRGGTGNTIYF. DNA of the CDR3: TGTGCCAGCAGCTTACGGGGGGGGACTGGAAACACCATATATTTT.

The V and J genes are TRBV30 and TRBJ2-2, with D possibly matching TRBD2 (6 bases). The CDR3 runs to 13 residues. Germline lookup yields CDR1 GTSNPN and CDR2 SVGIG (reference sequence). Trimming removed 2 bases from V and 9 bases from J, with 13 bases in between. Written as DNA, the CDR3 is TGTGCCTGGAGTCCTCGGCGGGACCGGGAGCTGTTTTTT. Translating it yields CAWSPRRDRELFF.

V usage is TRBV12-3 or TRBV12-4 and J usage is TRBJ1-2; 7 bases line up with TRBD1. Trimming at V came to 6 bases and at J to 8 bases, leaving 6 bases not matched to a gene. The CDR3 is 12 residues long. The CDR3 protein is CASSRQGLGYTF. In DNA form, the CDR3 reads TGTGCCAGCAGCCGACAGGGTTTAGGCTACACCTTC.

V is TRBV19 and J is TRBJ2-5; 10 bases line up with TRBD1. Per germline, CDR1 LNHDA and CDR2 SQIVND (reference sequence). There are 16 residues in the CDR3. Trimming removed 7 bases from V and 1 base from J; junction bases left unmatched: 9. The CDR3 region has the DNA TGTGCCAGTACTCTGGGACAGGGGAAAGCCCAAGAGACCCAGTACTTC. Translating gives CASTLGQGKAQETQYF.

The rearrangement links TRBV7-2 to TRBJ2-5; TRBD1 matches at 7 bases. The CDR3 is 16 residues long. CDR1 is SGHTA, CDR2 FQGNSA, per germline. The J segment lost 3 bases and the V segment lost 3 bases, leaving 10 bases of the junction unmatched. The CDR3 here is CASSFLKQGLKETQYF. The CDR3, as DNA: TGTGCCAGCAGCTTTCTAAAACAGGGGTTAAAAGAGACCCAGTACTTC.

This sequence joins TRBV6-5 and TRBJ1-1; D not certain. The ends were cut back, 7 bases at V and 0 bases at J, with 15 bases in the middle. CDR3 length: 15 amino acids. CDR1 MNHEY and CDR2 SVGAGI come from the germline V gene. CDR3 in DNA: TGTGCCAGCACCACTACAAGAAACTTGAACACTGAAGCTTTCTTT. Translating gives CASTTTRNLNTEAFF.

This clone has just a few counts. The chain has TRBV28 and TRBJ2-7; 12 bases map to TRBD2. The trim removed 5 bases at V and 13 bases at J, leaving 15 bases unmatched. The CDR3 length is 15 residues. Germline V gives CDR1 MDHEN, CDR2 SYDVKM. The CDR3: CASSPRIGLAGKSYF. DNA for the CDR3: TGTGCCAGCAGTCCAAGGATAGGACTAGCGGGAAAAAGCTACTTC.

The genes are TRBV30 and TRBJ2-7; 7 bases are shared with TRBD2. J was trimmed by 0 bases and V by 0 bases; bases with no gene match: 5. Germline CDR1 GTSNPN, CDR2 SVGIG (reference sequence). This CDR3 is 15 amino acids long. The chain's CDR3 is CAWSVHGGSSYEQYF. For the CDR3, the DNA is TGTGCCTGGAGTGTACACGGGGGGAGCTCCTACGAGCAGTACTTC.

The J gene is TRBJ2-7, the V gene TRBV1; the listed D gene, TRBD1, was not tested against the DNA. TRBV1 is a documented pseudogene. The CDR3 contains 16 residues. Here the CDR3 DNA reads TGCACCAGCAGCCAAAAAAAGGGACAGTCTTCCTACGAGCAGTACTTC. Its translation is CTSSQKKGQSSYEQYF.

Sample share makes this clone medium-sized. The V gene is TRBV11-2, the J gene TRBJ1-4; D is perhaps TRBD1 (5 bases). Germline-derived CDR1 and CDR2 are SGHAT and FQNNGV. The V end was cut by 1 base, the J end by 13 bases, with 19 bases between. This CDR3 region has 15 residues. The CDR3 here is CASSLVGHILGGLFF. CDR3 bases: TGTGCCAGCAGCTTAGTAGGCCACATCCTGGGGGGACTGTTTTTT.

V gene TRBV27 combines with J gene TRBJ1-6; D is unresolved. The CDR3 contains 17 residues. Germline V lookup: CDR1 MNHEY, CDR2 SMNVEV (reference sequence). The V and J ends lost 2 bases and 0 bases respectively, with 11 bases between them. CDR3 nucleotide sequence: TGTGCCAGCAGTTTAGGTTGGGCAGGCTCCTATAATTCACCCCTCCACTTT. Its protein product is CASSLGWAGSYNSPLHF.

The chain carries TRBV15 and TRBJ2-7; D may be TRBD2 (5 bases). The germline CDR1 and CDR2 sequences are LNHNV and YYDKDF (reference sequence). V lost 0 bases and J lost 4, with 7 bases in between. The CDR3 spans 13 residues. CDR3 coding DNA: TGTGCCACCAGCAGAGATCGGGGATACGAGCAGTACTTC. Amino acids: CATSRDRGYEQYF.

This chain uses TRBV19 with TRBJ2-7, with D possibly being TRBD2 (6 bases). V was pared by 6 bases and J by 3 bases, with 30 bases between. This CDR3 comprises 19 residues. Germline values: CDR1 LNHDA, CDR2 SQIVND (reference sequence). In DNA form, the CDR3 reads TGTGCCAGTAGCCTAGACCACCGGCTGGGGGACTGGCCCAACTACGAGCAGTACTTC. It codes for CASSLDHRLGDWPNYEQYF.

J is TRBJ1-2 and V is TRBV3-1 (or the pseudogene TRBV3-2), with D possibly matching TRBD1 (5 bases). The CDR3 contains 14 residues. CDR1 is LGHDT and CDR2 is YNNKEL in the germline V gene (reference sequence). Between the trimmed V and J ends, which lost 7 bases and 5 bases, there was a span of 17 bases. CDR3 nucleotides: TGTGCCAGCACCGGAGGGGACGGCCGATATGGCTACACCTTC. Amino acid sequence: CASTGGDGRYGYTF.

This chain joins TRBV11-3 and TRBJ1-6; D is possibly TRBD1 (6 bases). Germline-derived CDR1 and CDR2 are SGHNT and YENEEA. V lost 5 bases to trimming and J lost 7 bases, with 12 bases between them. This CDR3 comprises 14 residues. The CDR3 DNA reads TGTGCCAGCAGCCCGGACAGACGGAATTCACCCCTCCACTTT. Translated, it gives CASSPDRRNSPLHF.

V is TRBV30 and J is TRBJ1-6; D is unresolved. Germline CDR1 and CDR2: GTSNPN and SVGIG (reference sequence). The CDR3 loop spans 13 amino acids. Trimming stripped 1 base from V and 7 bases from J, with 8 bases between. This CDR3 reads CAWSGQANSPLHF. As DNA, the CDR3 is TGTGCCTGGAGTGGCCAGGCGAATTCACCCCTCCACTTT.

The V gene is TRBV14, the J gene TRBJ1-2, with D hard to call. This CDR3 contains 14 residues. Germline CDR1 and CDR2: SGHDN and FVKESK. V lost 4 bases and J 0 bases, leaving 9 bases between the germline ends. The CDR3 region is CASSPAPTNYGYTF. For the CDR3, the DNA is TGTGCCAGCAGCCCCGCACCTACTAACTATGGCTACACCTTC.

V gene TRBV7-2 combines with J gene TRBJ1-2, with 8 bases identical to TRBD1. Germline-derived CDR1 and CDR2 are SGHTA and FQGNSA. CDR3 length equals 14 residues. Trimming removed 5 bases from V and 7 bases from J; junction bases left unmatched: 9. The CDR3 loop reads CASSPPRQGLGYTF. Here the CDR3 DNA reads TGTGCCAGCAGCCCACCAAGACAGGGGCTTGGCTACACCTTC.

V gene TRBV10-1 combines with J gene TRBJ2-7; D possibly corresponds to TRBD1 (5 bases). There are 14 residues in the CDR3. Germline V lookup: CDR1 WNHNN, CDR2 SYGVQD (reference sequence). V was shortened by 5 bases and J by 1 base, with 12 bases between the two germline ends. DNA for the CDR3: TGCGCCAGCAGTCCAAGGGGTACTTCCTACGAGCAGTACTTC. It encodes CASSPRGTSYEQYF.

The rearrangement links TRBV18 to TRBJ2-3; the D is unclear. Germline V gene data show CDR1 as KGHSH and CDR2 as LQKENI. The V end was cut by 3 bases, the J end by 3 bases, with 13 bases between. CDR3 length: 15 residues. The DNA of the CDR3 is TGTGCCAGCTCACCCCCCGGAGAGAGGACAGATACGCAGTATTTT. Translating gives CASSPPGERTDTQYF.

Regarding this clone: In the same sample, other DNA sequences code for this CDR3. The chain is built from TRBV9 and TRBJ2-2; unclear D gene. CDR3 length equals 16 residues. The V and J ends lost 0 bases and 1 base respectively, with 10 bases between them. Germline lookup yields CDR1 SGDLS and CDR2 YYNGEE. The CDR3, as DNA: TGTGCCAGCAGCGTAGAACAGACGTTGAACACCGGGGAGCTGTTTTTT. Translation: CASSVEQTLNTGELFF.

This rearrangement joins TRBV5-1 to TRBJ1-4, with D tentatively TRBD1 (6 bases). Germline V CDR1 and CDR2: SGHRS, YFSETQ. The CDR3 runs 15 residues. Between the trimmed V and J ends, which lost 6 bases and 1 base, there was a span of 13 bases. The CDR3 loop reads CASTRDIGTNEKLFF. Here the CDR3 DNA reads TGCGCCAGCACCCGGGACATCGGAACTAATGAAAAACTGTTTTTT.

V gene TRBV3-1 (or the pseudogene TRBV3-2) combines with J gene TRBJ1-5; no definite D call. The V and J ends lost 5 bases and 0 bases respectively, with 8 bases between them. In germline, CDR1 is LGHDT, CDR2 YNNKEL (reference sequence). This CDR3 contains 14 residues. The CDR3 sequence: CASSFSYSNQPQHF. For the CDR3, the DNA is TGTGCCAGCAGCTTCAGTTATAGCAATCAGCCCCAGCATTTT.

The chain is built from TRBV4-1 and TRBJ2-7, with D unresolved. CDR3 size: 12 residues. Trimming took 1 base from V and 6 from J, leaving 7 bases between them. CDR1 MGHRA and CDR2 YSYEKL come from the germline V gene. CDR3 sequence reads: CASSQVGSEQYF. CDR3 bases: TGCGCCAGCAGCCAAGTCGGGTCCGAGCAGTACTTC.

The chain employs TRBV10-3 and TRBJ2-7; the D gene is possibly TRBD1 (6 bases). Germline CDR1 is ENHRY and CDR2 is SYGVKD. The CDR3 extends over 13 amino acids. Trimming took 7 bases from V and 2 from J, leaving 12 bases between them. This chain's CDR3 is CAITPGATYEQYF. CDR3 DNA sequence: TGTGCCATCACGCCAGGGGCAACCTACGAGCAGTACTTC.

The rearrangement links TRBV14 to TRBJ2-5; D remains ambiguous. Germline loops: CDR1 SGHDN, CDR2 FVKESK. Trimming shortened V by 3 bases and J by 5 bases, and 7 bases separated the two germline ends. The CDR3 contains 12 residues. The CDR3 loop is CASSQNAETQYF. The CDR3 bases are TGTGCCAGCAGCCAGAATGCGGAGACCCAGTACTTC. Combining the CDR3 with reference TRBV14 and TRBJ2-5 gives the whole variable domain EAGVTQFPSHSVIEKGQTVTLRCDPISGHDNLYWYRRVMGKEIKFLLHFVKESKQDESGMPNNRFLAERTGGTYSTLKVQPAELEDSGVYFCASSQNAETQYFGPGTRLLVL.

The rearrangement uses TRBV25-1 and TRBJ1-1; TRBD1 aligns across 8 bases. The junction had 8 bases not matched to a gene; V was cut back by 4 bases and J by 7 bases. The CDR3 runs to 14 residues. Looked up from germline, CDR1 is MGHDK and CDR2 is SYGVNS. The CDR3 DNA reads as TGTGCCAGCAGTGGGTACAGGGGGTTTAATGAAGCTTTCTTT. This gives the protein CASSGYRGFNEAFF.

Written as DNA, the CDR3 is TGTGCCAGCAGTTTTGGTAGTTGGGAGACCCAGTACTTC. Translated: CASSFGSWETQYF. The chain has TRBV27 and TRBJ2-5, with no clear D. This CDR3 region has 13 residues. The germline V and J ends were trimmed by 3 bases and 5 bases, with 10 bases remaining between them. Germline values: CDR1 MNHEY, CDR2 SMNVEV (reference sequence).